The 29 T cell receptor beta chains in this list originate from one sample, sequenced in a study of metastatic and nonmetastatic thyroid tumors. Treatment of any kind had been given to no patient before thyroid surgery. TCRdb called clones again from the PCR reads with MiXCR. The data show some 33,000 clones, roughly 22% seen once. The sequenced material came from tumor tissue. These receptors all come from a male donor with papillary thyroid cancer or a benign thyroid nodule (not recorded which). Some clones in this sample may be carry-over from other donors' samples.

The V and J genes are TRBV3-1 and TRBJ1-2, with D maybe TRBD1 (5 bases). CDR3 size: 16 residues. V lost 0 bases to trimming and J lost 4 bases, with 15 bases between them. In germline, CDR1 is LGHDT, CDR2 YNNKEL (reference sequence). The CDR3 nucleotides read TGTGCCAGCAGCCAAGACGACAGAGCTTGGGGCTATGGCTACACCTTC. It is translated as CASSQDDRAWGYGYTF. Drawing the rest from reference TRBV3-1 and TRBJ1-2, the complete variable domain is DTAVSQTPKYLVTQMGNDKSIKCEQNLGHDTMYWYKQDSKKFLKIMFSYNNKELIINETVPNRFSPKSPDKAHLNLHINSLELGDSAVYFCASSQDDRAWGYGYTFGSGTRLTVV.

This clone has a count of ten or more. The V call is TRBV28, the J call TRBJ1-2; unclear D gene. Germline lookup yields CDR1 MDHEN and CDR2 SYDVKM. The CDR3 consists of 14 residues. Deletions cut 3 bases from V and 5 bases from J, with 13 bases between. The CDR3 reads CASSLGHIFYGYTF. The CDR3 DNA reads as TGTGCCAGCAGTTTGGGTCACATTTTTTATGGCTACACCTTC.

By sample fraction, this clone is medium-sized. V usage is TRBV20-1 and J usage is TRBJ2-7, with D uncertain. Per the germline V gene, CDR1 is DFQATT and CDR2 is SNEGSKA (reference sequence). The ends were cut back, 5 bases at V and 0 bases at J, with 14 bases in the middle. The CDR3 length is 14 residues. The CDR3 nucleotides are TGCAGTGCTTCCGGCCTTTTGAGCTCCTACGAGCAGTACTTC. Translation: CSASGLLSSYEQYF.

This clone occurred many times. The CDR3 region is CASSSRRNNNSPLHF. CDR3 DNA: TGTGCCAGCAGCTCTAGACGGAATAATAATTCACCCCTCCACTTT. The V call is TRBV7-2, the J call TRBJ1-6, with D uncertain. Trimming removed 4 bases at V and 5 bases at J, with 12 bases between. Germline CDR1 SGHTA, CDR2 FQGNSA. The length of the CDR3 is 15 residues.

The table lists this clone with many counts. This clone may be a read error of a much larger clone one base away. Here the CDR3 omits its conserved ending phenylalanine or tryptophan, so a read error is the likely source. The chain couples TRBV19 to TRBJ2-2; 10 positions match TRBD2. Germline loops: CDR1 LNHDA, CDR2 SQIVND (reference sequence). J was trimmed by 6 bases and V by 3 bases; bases with no gene match: 10. There are 17 residues in the CDR3. The CDR3 is CASSIKASGSRPGELFS. The CDR3 bases are TGTGCCAGTAGTATCAAGGCTAGCGGGAGTAGGCCCGGGGAGCTGTTTTCT.

This clone came up many times. The chain joins TRBV7-6 to TRBJ2-1; maybe TRBD1 (5 bases). Trimming stripped 0 bases from V and 10 bases from J, with 28 bases between. Germline lookup yields CDR1 SGHVS and CDR2 FNYEAQ. This CDR3 has 19 amino acids. CDR3 in amino acids: CASSLASQGDGWLGYEQFF. The CDR3 nucleotides are TGTGCCAGCAGCTTAGCGTCCCAGGGTGATGGTTGGCTTGGCTACGAGCAGTTCTTC.

In this sample, this clone turned up many times. J is TRBJ1-1 and V is TRBV30, with 9 bases fitting TRBD1. V shed 1 base, J shed 4 bases, and the junction held 1 base outside the gene matches. From germline, CDR1 is GTSNPN and CDR2 SVGIG (reference sequence). The CDR3 sequence is 13 residues long. The CDR3 DNA reads as TGTGCCTGGAGTGAGACAGGGGGCACTGAAGCTTTCTTT. Its protein is CAWSETGGTEAFF.

V and J are TRBV20-1 and TRBJ2-3; 9 bases match TRBD2. This CDR3 has 14 amino acids. From germline, CDR1 is DFQATT and CDR2 SNEGSKA (reference sequence). V lost 3 bases and J lost 6; bases outside the gene matches: 7. CDR3 bases: TGCAGTGCTAGTGAAGCGGGAGGAGCTGATACGCAGTATTTT. Residues: CSASEAGGADTQYF.

The table lists this clone with many counts. The chain links TRBV4-1 to TRBJ2-7; maybe TRBD1 (6 bases). The germline gives CDR1 MGHRA, CDR2 YSYEKL. The V end was cut by 3 bases, the J end by 2 bases, with 11 bases between. The length of the CDR3 is 14 residues. The CDR3 sequence is CASSQLQGTYEQYF. Here the CDR3 DNA reads TGCGCCAGCAGCCAGCTACAGGGTACCTACGAGCAGTACTTC.

The rearrangement links TRBV7-2 to TRBJ2-1; D ambiguous. The germline V and J ends were trimmed by 1 base and 3 bases, with 10 bases remaining between them. Germline V gene data show CDR1 as SGHTA and CDR2 as FQGNSA. The length of the CDR3 is 15 residues. The CDR3 here is CASSLGPGRYNEQFF. CDR3 bases: TGTGCCAGCAGCTTAGGGCCCGGACGCTACAATGAGCAGTTCTTC. Supplemented by reference TRBV7-2 and TRBJ2-1, the full variable domain reads GAGVSQSPSNKVTEKGKDVELRCDPISGHTALYWYRQSLGQGLEFLIYFQGNSAPDKSGLPSDRFSAERTGGSVSTLTIQRTQQEDSAVYLCASSLGPGRYNEQFFGPGTRLTVL.

The CDR3 coding sequence is TGTGCCAGCACAGCGGAGGTCACCGGGGAGCTGTTTTTT. Encoded protein: CASTAEVTGELFF. V and J are TRBV6-1 and TRBJ2-2; D possibly corresponds to TRBD2 (5 bases). CDR3 size: 13 residues. V gave up 7 bases and J gave up 4 bases, with 10 bases separating them. Germline V CDR1 and CDR2: MNHNS, SASEGT.

There are many counts of this clone. This chain links TRBV12-3 or TRBV12-4 with TRBJ2-4; D not certain. There are 15 residues in the CDR3. Trimming took off 0 bases at V and 3 bases at J, with 9 bases between the two ends. CDR3 amino acids: CASSLAFIGKNIQYF. The CDR3 DNA reads as TGTGCCAGCAGTTTAGCATTCATAGGCAAAAACATTCAGTACTTC.

This clone was detected ten times or more. The junction departs from germline at one end; a sequencing error may be responsible. The sample carries other DNA sequences with the same CDR3. V gene TRBV13 combines with J gene TRBJ1-1, with D hard to call. Germline lookup yields CDR1 PRHDT and CDR2 FYEKMQ (reference sequence). The CDR3 consists of 14 residues. CDR3 sequence: CASSLLSMNTEAFF. CDR3 sequence (DNA): TGTGCCAGCAGCCTTCTGAGTATGAATACTGAAGCTTTCTTT.

This clone was detected ten times or more. The CDR3 reads CASTDPRPAHAKNIQYF. The DNA of the CDR3 is TGTGCCAGCACCGACCCGAGGCCCGCACACGCCAAAAACATTCAGTACTTC. The rearrangement uses TRBV12-3 or TRBV12-4 and TRBJ2-4; D not certain. The CDR3 consists of 17 residues. V gave up 7 bases and J gave up 1 base, with 20 bases separating them.

This clone has ten or more counts. The chain combines TRBV5-1 with TRBJ2-5; no clear D. Germline-derived CDR1 and CDR2 are SGHRS and YFSETQ. CDR3 length: 12 residues. Trimming removed 0 bases at V and 5 bases at J, with 5 bases between. The CDR3 is CASSLGMETQYF. Here the CDR3 DNA reads TGCGCCAGCAGCTTGGGTATGGAGACCCAGTACTTC.

This clone was recorded many times. The V and J genes are TRBV5-1 and TRBJ2-2; 12 bases match TRBD1. The germline CDR1 and CDR2 sequences are SGHRS and YFSETQ. V gave up 4 bases and J gave up 8 bases; unmatched junction bases: 6. This CDR3 comprises 15 residues. This CDR3 is CASSRGQGATGELFF. CDR3 nucleotides: TGCGCCAGCAGCCGGGGACAGGGGGCGACGGGGGAGCTGTTTTTT.

This clone was picked up many times. The V and J genes are TRBV19 and TRBJ2-5; 10 bases are a match to TRBD1. V lost 3 bases and J lost 6; bases outside the gene matches: 4. The V gene's germline CDR1 is LNHDA and CDR2 SQIVND (reference sequence). This CDR3 is 14 amino acids long. The CDR3 loop is CASSMTGGGKTQYF. In DNA, the CDR3 is TGTGCCAGTAGTATGACAGGGGGCGGGAAGACCCAGTACTTC.

This clone was detected ten times or more. The rearrangement links TRBV5-1 to TRBJ2-7; 11 bases map to TRBD2. The CDR3 is made up of 18 amino acids. V lost 4 bases to trimming and J lost 6 bases; unmatched junction nucleotides: 18. Germline V gene lookup returns CDR1 SGHRS and CDR2 YFSETQ. The CDR3: CASSRFSTSGKGATEQYF. In DNA form, the CDR3 reads TGCGCCAGCAGCCGTTTTTCGACTAGCGGGAAGGGAGCTACCGAGCAGTACTTC.

V and J are TRBV6-5 and TRBJ2-1; the match to TRBD1 covers 9 bases. Germline V gene sequence: CDR1 MNHEY, CDR2 SVGAGI. V lost 5 bases to trimming and J lost 9 bases; unmatched junction nucleotides: 17. CDR3 length equals 17 residues. DNA for the CDR3: TGTGCCAGCAGTCCCCCTCCCGGGACAGGGAAGTCCACTGAGCAGTTCTTC. Encoded protein: CASSPPPGTGKSTEQFF.

This clone was counted many times. The sample holds other DNA sequences that translate to the same CDR3. The chain recombines TRBV3-1 with TRBJ2-3, with 10 positions matching TRBD2. The V gene's germline CDR1 is LGHDT and CDR2 YNNKEL (reference sequence). CDR3 length equals 16 residues. V trimming: 0 bases; J trimming: 2 bases; junction bases outside the gene matches: 2. In nucleotides, the CDR3 is TGTGCCAGCAGCCAAGAACTAGCGGGGTACACAGATACGCAGTATTTT. Translated: CASSQELAGYTDTQYF.

This chain joins TRBV5-1 and TRBJ2-7; 11 bases match TRBD1. Trimming cost V 6 bases and J 2 bases; bases outside gene matches: 4. Germline values: CDR1 SGHRS, CDR2 YFSETQ. This CDR3 is 14 amino acids long. The CDR3 nucleotides read TGCGCCAGCAACCCGGGACAGGGGGCCTACGAGCAGTACTTC. This codes for CASNPGQGAYEQYF.

In its sample, this clone was seen many times. The V and J genes are TRBV7-9 and TRBJ2-3, with a possible D match to TRBD2 (5 bases). This CDR3 spans 15 amino acids. Germline V lookup: CDR1 SEHNR, CDR2 FQNEAQ (reference sequence). The V gene lost 7 bases and the J gene lost 2 bases, with 16 bases spanning the gap. The CDR3 DNA is TGTGCCAGCAATAGCTGGAGGTCGCTCACAGATACGCAGTATTTT. It is translated as CASNSWRSLTDTQYF.

The chain recombines TRBV20-1 with TRBJ2-7, with D perhaps matching TRBD2 (5 bases). The V end lost 5 bases, the J end lost 6 bases, and 17 bases lay between the germline ends. Per germline, CDR1 DFQATT and CDR2 SNEGSKA (reference sequence). There are 13 residues in the CDR3. This chain's CDR3 is CSAVRTGYGEQYF. Here the CDR3 DNA reads TGCAGTGCTGTTAGGACGGGGTACGGCGAGCAGTACTTC.

This clone was counted between two and nine times. The CDR3 nucleotides read TGTGCCAGCAGTCGGGGCTGCGACCAGTACTTC. This sequence encodes CASSRGCDQYF. The V and J genes are TRBV27 and TRBJ2-7; perhaps D is TRBD1 or TRBD2 (5 bases each). V lost 5 bases to trimming and J lost 10 bases, with 12 bases between them. The CDR3 sequence is 11 residues long. Germline values: CDR1 MNHEY, CDR2 SMNVEV (reference sequence).

By share, this clone ranks as medium-sized. The chain combines TRBV19 with TRBJ1-5, with TRBD1 identical over 7 bases. J gave up 3 bases and V 6 bases, and 8 bases lay outside the gene matches. Germline CDR1 and CDR2: LNHDA and SQIVND (reference sequence). The CDR3 sequence is 15 residues long. The CDR3 spells CASRNAGTDNQPQHF. As DNA, the CDR3 is TGTGCCAGTAGGAACGCCGGGACAGACAATCAGCCCCAGCATTTT.

This clone was seen only a few times. The J gene is TRBJ1-2, the V gene TRBV19, with D unresolved. V was clipped by 3 bases and J by 4 bases, with 6 bases between them. Per germline, CDR1 LNHDA and CDR2 SQIVND (reference sequence). The length of the CDR3 is 12 residues. For the CDR3, the DNA is TGTGCCAGTAGTATTTCCGTCTATGGCTACACCTTC. Its protein product is CASSISVYGYTF.

This rearrangement joins TRBV3-1 to TRBJ1-4, with D maybe TRBD1 (6 bases). This CDR3 has 14 residues. CDR1 LGHDT and CDR2 YNNKEL come from the germline V gene (reference sequence). With 6 bases removed from V and 8 bases from J, the gap between germline ends came to 16 bases. The chain's CDR3 is CASRSWGADEKLFF. The DNA of the CDR3 is TGTGCCAGCAGGTCCTGGGGGGCAGACGAAAAACTGTTTTTT.

By proportion, this clone is medium-sized. The rearrangement joins TRBV7-8 to TRBJ1-2; 8 bases align to TRBD1. Germline CDR1 reads SGHVS; CDR2 reads FQNEAQ. The CDR3 has 13 amino acids. J lost 7 bases, V lost 6 bases, and 7 bases had no gene match. CDR3 residues: CASSYKDRAGYTF. In DNA, the CDR3 is TGTGCCAGCAGTTACAAGGACAGGGCTGGCTACACCTTC.

About this clone itself: Sequence at one end of the junction differs from germline and may be a read error. The sample carries other DNA sequences with the same CDR3. The V and J genes are TRBV20-1 and TRBJ1-1, with D hard to call. This CDR3 region has 14 residues. Germline V gives CDR1 DFQATT, CDR2 SNEGSKA (reference sequence). CDR3 DNA sequence: TGTAGTGCTAGGAGCCAAGGTCTTACCACTGAAGCTTTCTTT. Translated: CSARSQGLTTEAFF.